Listed here are 6 T cell receptor beta chains from one sample, sequenced in a study of regulatory and conventional T cells in breast cancer. TCRdb re-called the PCR reads with MiXCR, one entry per CDR3 protein. The sample has 9,500 to 13,000 distinct CDR3 sequences; around a third are singletons. The specimen was conventional T cells from blood. These receptors originate from a male donor in good health.

This clonotype was seen only once. The junction shows a germline mismatch at one end, possibly a read error. The chain combines TRBV5-1 with TRBJ2-2, with D unclear. The CDR3 loop spans 13 amino acids. The germline CDR1 and CDR2 sequences are SGHRS and YFSETQ. The DNA of the CDR3 is TGCGCCGGCAGTTCGGAAGGAACCGGGGAGCTGTTTTTT. Translating gives CAGSSEGTGELFF.

This clonotype counts as medium-sized. The V gene is TRBV12-3 or TRBV12-4, the J gene TRBJ1-4, with TRBD1 matching 9 bases. The CDR3 is 14 residues long. The trim removed 4 bases at V and 9 bases at J, leaving 6 bases unmatched. CDR3 amino acids: CASSSRGQGQKLFF. The CDR3 DNA follows: TGTGCCAGCAGTTCCCGAGGACAGGGGCAAAAACTGTTTTTT.

This clonotype turned up a few times. This rearrangement joins TRBV15 to TRBJ1-4; 7 bases align to TRBD1. Trimming took 1 base from V and 8 from J; bases not matched to a gene: 10. The germline V gene encodes CDR1 LNHNV and CDR2 YYDKDF (reference sequence). The CDR3 consists of 16 residues. The CDR3 reads CATSRGRQGESEKLFF. CDR3 nucleotides: TGTGCCACCAGCAGAGGCAGACAGGGTGAATCGGAAAAACTGTTTTTT.

The chain uses TRBV4-1 and TRBJ2-7; TRBD2 agrees at 7 bases. The CDR3 runs 18 residues. CDR1 and CDR2 (germline): MGHRA, YSYEKL. After removal of 1 base from V and 0 bases from J, the junction contained 12 bases not matched to a gene. The CDR3 protein is CASSQVGFARGSSYEQYF. The CDR3 DNA is TGCGCCAGCAGCCAAGTCGGGTTTGCGCGGGGGAGCTCCTACGAGCAGTACTTC.

This chain connects TRBV2 to TRBJ1-1; D gene uncertain. This CDR3 contains 12 residues. Deletions cut 7 bases from V and 5 bases from J, with 11 bases between. Germline V CDR1 and CDR2: SNHLY, FYNNEI. The CDR3 reads CASTKLWTEAFF. As DNA, the CDR3 is TGTGCCAGCACTAAGCTTTGGACTGAAGCTTTCTTT.

The rearrangement uses TRBV7-9 and TRBJ2-5; 8 bases map to TRBD2. The junction had 14 bases not matched to a gene; V was cut back by 4 bases and J by 4 bases. Germline-derived CDR1 and CDR2 are SEHNR and FQNEAQ (reference sequence). This CDR3 has 17 residues. The CDR3, as DNA: TGTGCCAGCAGCTCCCCCTCGGGAGGGGGTGCGAGAGAGACCCAGTACTTC. It is translated as CASSSPSGGGARETQYF.